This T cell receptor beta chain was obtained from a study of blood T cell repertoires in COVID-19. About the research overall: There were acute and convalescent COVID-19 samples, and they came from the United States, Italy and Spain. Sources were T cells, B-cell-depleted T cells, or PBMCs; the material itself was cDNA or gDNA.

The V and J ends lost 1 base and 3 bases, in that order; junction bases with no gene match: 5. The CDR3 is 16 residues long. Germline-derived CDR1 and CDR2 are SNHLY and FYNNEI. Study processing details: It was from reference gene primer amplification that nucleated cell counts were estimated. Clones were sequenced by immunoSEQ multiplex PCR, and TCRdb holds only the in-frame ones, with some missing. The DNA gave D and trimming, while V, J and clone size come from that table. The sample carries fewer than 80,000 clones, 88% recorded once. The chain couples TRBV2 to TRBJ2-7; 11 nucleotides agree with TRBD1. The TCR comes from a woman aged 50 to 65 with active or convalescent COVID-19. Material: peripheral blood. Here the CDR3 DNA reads TGTGCCAGCAGTGAAGGGTGGACAGGGGGCGGCTACGAGCAGTACTTC. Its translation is CASSEGWTGGGYEQYF.